This entry lists 22 T cell receptor beta chains sequenced from one sample in a study of blood T cell repertoires in COVID-19. Profiled with immunoSEQ multiplex PCR; TCRdb holds only in-frame clones, not every one. The profile shows under 200,000 clones, under 80% of them singletons. Sequenced input: peripheral blood. These receptor sequences come from a woman aged 80 or older with acute or convalescent COVID-19.

V usage is TRBV5-1 and J usage is TRBJ2-1; 8 bases match TRBD2. Germline loops: CDR1 SGHRS, CDR2 YFSETQ. V lost 1 base and J lost 7; bases outside the gene matches: 10. The CDR3 extends over 16 amino acids. CDR3 nucleotides: TGCGCCAGCAGCTTGAGTCTAGCGGGTGGGGGAAATGAGCAGTTCTTC. Encoded protein: CASSLSLAGGGNEQFF.

J is TRBJ2-1 and V is TRBV4-1; TRBD2 aligns across 11 bases. The germline V gene has CDR1 MGHRA and CDR2 YSYEKL. With V trimmed by 4 bases and J by 2 bases, 7 bases remained unmatched. The CDR3 is 17 amino acids. CDR3 residues: CASSRITSGGTYNEQFF. The CDR3 DNA sequence: TGCGCCAGCAGCCGGATTACTAGCGGGGGAACCTACAATGAGCAGTTCTTC.

This rearrangement joins TRBV6-5 to TRBJ1-5; 7 nucleotides align to TRBD1. The CDR3 runs 14 residues. J was trimmed by 3 bases and V by 5 bases; bases with no gene match: 4. Germline lookup yields CDR1 MNHEY and CDR2 SVGAGI. The CDR3 sequence is CASSKGQNNQPQHF. The CDR3 DNA sequence: TGTGCCAGCAGTAAGGGACAGAACAATCAGCCCCAGCATTTT.

There are a few counts of this clone. The rearrangement links TRBV6-5 to TRBJ1-6; D not certain. Germline V gives CDR1 MNHEY, CDR2 SVGAGI. The CDR3 consists of 15 residues. V was cut by 4 bases and J by 4 bases, with 11 bases left in between. CDR3 DNA: TGTGCCAGCAGTTTGTCCGGGAATTATAATTCACCCCTCCACTTT. Translating gives CASSLSGNYNSPLHF.

This chain joins TRBV2 and TRBJ2-7; possible D gene TRBD1, 5 bases. Germline V gene data show CDR1 as SNHLY and CDR2 as FYNNEI. V gave up 6 bases and J gave up 0 bases, with 12 bases separating them. The CDR3 length is 14 residues. CDR3 bases: TGTGCCAGCAGAGTAACAGGAAGCTCCTACGAGCAGTACTTC. Translated: CASRVTGSSYEQYF.

The gene calls are TRBV18 and TRBJ1-1; 11 nucleotides match TRBD1. The V segment lost 6 bases and the J segment 4 bases; nucleotides outside the gene matches: 4. The CDR3 runs 14 residues. Germline CDR1 KGHSH, CDR2 LQKENI. The chain's CDR3 is CASSRGQGVTEAFF. CDR3 bases: TGTGCCAGCTCCCGGGGACAGGGGGTCACTGAAGCTTTCTTT.

This clone has just one count. This chain joins TRBV10-1 and TRBJ1-2, with D possibly TRBD1 on 5 matching bases. The CDR3 runs to 13 residues. CDR1 and CDR2 (germline): WNHNN, SYGVQD (reference sequence). Trimming removed 11 bases at V and 2 bases at J, with 15 bases between. The CDR3 loop is CAAFRGGNYGYTF. In DNA form, the CDR3 reads TGCGCCGCCTTTCGGGGGGGAAACTATGGCTACACCTTC.

The chain has TRBV11-3 and TRBJ2-1, with a possible D match to TRBD2 (9 bases). The germline V gene has CDR1 SGHNT and CDR2 YENEEA. The CDR3 has 16 residues. Trimming shortened V by 0 bases and J by 9 bases, and 18 bases separated the two germline ends. The CDR3 sequence: CASSLDWASGTGEQFF. CDR3 sequence (DNA): TGTGCCAGCAGCTTAGATTGGGCTAGCGGGACAGGTGAGCAGTTCTTC.

J is TRBJ1-1 and V is TRBV19; tentative D call: TRBD1 (5 bases). Germline V lookup: CDR1 LNHDA, CDR2 SQIVND (reference sequence). The CDR3 loop spans 14 amino acids. V lost 2 bases and J lost 5, with 12 bases in between. CDR3 DNA: TGTGCCAGTAGTATATGGGGGGGAGGTACTGAAGCTTTCTTT. Translation gives CASSIWGGGTEAFF.

About this clone itself: This sample also contains other DNA sequences that code for the same CDR3. The CDR3 loop is CASSSQGDTEAFF. The CDR3 DNA follows: TGTGCCAGTAGTTCACAGGGGGACACTGAAGCTTTCTTT. The chain couples TRBV19 to TRBJ1-1; TRBD1 aligns across 8 bases. CDR1 and CDR2 (germline): LNHDA, SQIVND (reference sequence). The CDR3 sequence is 13 residues long. With V trimmed by 5 bases and J by 3 bases, 2 bases remained unmatched.

This chain links TRBV6-6 with TRBJ2-3, with 9 bases matching TRBD2. The CDR3 contains 14 residues. J was trimmed by 6 bases and V by 5 bases; bases with no gene match: 6. The V gene's germline CDR1 is MNHNY and CDR2 SVGAGI (reference sequence). This chain's CDR3 is CASSPSGGYDTQYF. DNA for the CDR3: TGTGCCAGCAGTCCGAGCGGGGGGTACGATACGCAGTATTTT.

The gene calls are TRBV2 and TRBJ2-1; 10 nucleotides agree with TRBD2. Germline CDR1 is SNHLY and CDR2 is FYNNEI. The trim removed 1 base at V and 10 bases at J, leaving 10 bases unmatched. This CDR3 contains 16 residues. The CDR3 region has the DNA TGTGCCAGCAGTGAAGGATGGCTAGCGGGAGCAGTGGAGCAGTTCTTC. This gives the protein CASSEGWLAGAVEQFF.

This chain links TRBV6-5 with TRBJ2-3; 9 bases line up with TRBD2. In germline, CDR1 is MNHEY, CDR2 SVGAGI. The CDR3 has 14 residues. V shed 5 bases, J shed 0 bases, and the junction held 0 bases outside the gene matches. CDR3: CASSTSGSTDTQYF. The CDR3 DNA follows: TGTGCCAGCAGTACTAGCGGGAGCACAGATACGCAGTATTTT.

The chain joins TRBV4-1 to TRBJ1-5, with 9 bases lining up with TRBD1. V shed 4 bases, J shed 3 bases, and the junction held 19 bases outside the gene matches. CDR3 length equals 20 residues. The germline CDR1 and CDR2 sequences are MGHRA and YSYEKL. The CDR3 DNA follows: TGCGCCAGCAGCCCAGGGACAGGGATTTCGGGCCTAAGGGTCAATCAGCCCCAGCATTTT. It is translated as CASSPGTGISGLRVNQPQHF.

The genes are TRBV10-2 and TRBJ2-7; 7 nucleotides match TRBD2. Trimming cost V 7 bases and J 0 bases; bases outside gene matches: 6. Germline assignment: CDR1 WSHSY and CDR2 SAAADI. The CDR3 is made up of 14 amino acids. CDR3 sequence: CASIEPSGSYEQYF. CDR3 nucleotide sequence: TGCGCCAGCATCGAGCCTAGCGGCTCCTACGAGCAGTACTTC.

The chain has TRBV30 and TRBJ2-7; 9 bases align to TRBD1. CDR1 is GTSNPN, CDR2 SVGIG, per germline (reference sequence). The CDR3 has 16 residues. V was pared by 3 bases and J by 5 bases, with 14 bases of the junction left unmatched. The CDR3 region is CAWSNRTDRGFHEQYF. The CDR3 DNA reads TGTGCCTGGAGCAACCGTACGGACAGGGGCTTCCACGAGCAGTACTTC.

The genes are TRBV5-5 and TRBJ2-7; TRBD1 aligns across 7 bases. Germline V gene sequence: CDR1 SGHKS, CDR2 YYEKEE (reference sequence). V lost 2 bases, J lost 2 bases, and 7 bases stayed unmatched. The CDR3 contains 15 residues. The CDR3 region is CASSFMTGTPYEQYF. Written as DNA, the CDR3 is TGTGCCAGCAGCTTTATGACAGGGACCCCCTACGAGCAGTACTTC.

The rearrangement joins TRBV30 to TRBJ2-1; D unclear. From germline, CDR1 is GTSNPN and CDR2 SVGIG (reference sequence). This CDR3 has 13 amino acids. Between the trimmed V and J ends, which lost 3 bases and 3 bases, there was a span of 9 bases. CDR3: CAWSRRDYNEQFF. The CDR3 DNA reads TGTGCCTGGAGCCGCCGCGACTACAATGAGCAGTTCTTC.

In the case of this clone: One junction end does not reproduce the germline sequence, and a read error may be involved. V gene TRBV5-1 combines with J gene TRBJ2-7; D is unclear. Germline V gene lookup returns CDR1 SGHRS and CDR2 YFSETQ. The CDR3 runs 12 residues. CDR3 nucleotide sequence: TGCGCCAGCAGCTCCGACTCCAACGAGCAGTACTTC. Translated: CASSSDSNEQYF. Looking up the rest from reference TRBV5-1 and TRBJ2-7 gives the full variable domain: KAGVTQTPRYLIKTRGQQVTLSCSPISGHRSVSWYQQTPGQGLQFLFEYFSETQRNKGNFPGRFSGRQFSNSRSEMNVSTLELGDSALYLCASSSDSNEQYFGPGTRLTVT.

The chain has TRBV30 and TRBJ1-4; 9 bases are shared with TRBD1. Germline V gives CDR1 GTSNPN, CDR2 SVGIG (reference sequence). The V gene end was trimmed by 8 bases and the J gene end by 8 bases; junction bases not matched to a gene: 9. This CDR3 contains 13 residues. This CDR3 reads CARSGTGYEKLFF. The CDR3 DNA reads TGTGCCAGATCCGGGACAGGGTACGAAAAACTGTTTTTT.

The gene calls are TRBV27 and TRBJ1-2; possibly TRBD1 for D (5 bases). Germline V gene data show CDR1 as MNHEY and CDR2 as SMNVEV (reference sequence). The germline V and J ends were trimmed by 3 bases and 4 bases, with 12 bases remaining between them. The CDR3 contains 14 residues. CDR3 nucleotides: TGTGCCAGCAGTTTGGAGGGGTCGAGCTATGGCTACACCTTC. It encodes CASSLEGSSYGYTF.

The J gene is TRBJ2-7, the V gene TRBV7-9; D is possibly TRBD1 (7 bases). CDR3 size: 15 residues. The germline CDR1 and CDR2 sequences are SEHNR and FQNEAQ (reference sequence). V lost 10 bases and J 3 bases, leaving 22 bases between the germline ends. In nucleotides, the CDR3 is TGTGCCACCCAGCTTAGTGGAGGGGGCGACTACGAGCAGTACTTC. This codes for CATQLSGGGDYEQYF.